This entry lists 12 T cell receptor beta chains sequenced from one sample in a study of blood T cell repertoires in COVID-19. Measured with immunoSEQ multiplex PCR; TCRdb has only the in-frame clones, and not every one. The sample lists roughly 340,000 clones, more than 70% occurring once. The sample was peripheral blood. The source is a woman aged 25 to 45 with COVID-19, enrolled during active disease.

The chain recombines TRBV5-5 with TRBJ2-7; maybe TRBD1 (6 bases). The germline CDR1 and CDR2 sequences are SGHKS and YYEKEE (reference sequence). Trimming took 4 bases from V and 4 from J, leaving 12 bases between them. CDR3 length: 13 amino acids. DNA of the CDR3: TGTGCCAGCAGCCTCTCACAGGGTTACGAGCAGTACGTC. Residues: CASSLSQGYEQYV.

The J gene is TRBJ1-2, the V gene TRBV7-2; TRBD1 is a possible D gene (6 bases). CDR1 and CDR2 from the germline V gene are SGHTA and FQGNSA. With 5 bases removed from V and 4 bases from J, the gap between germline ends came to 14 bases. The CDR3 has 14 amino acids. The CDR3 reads CASSPMGDTYGYTF. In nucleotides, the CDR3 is TGTGCCAGCAGCCCAATGGGGGACACCTATGGCTACACCTTC. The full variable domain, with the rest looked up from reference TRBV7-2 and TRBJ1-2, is GAGVSQSPSNKVTEKGKDVELRCDPISGHTALYWYRQSLGQGLEFLIYFQGNSAPDKSGLPSDRFSAERTGGSVSTLTIQRTQQEDSAVYLCASSPMGDTYGYTFGSGTRLTVV.

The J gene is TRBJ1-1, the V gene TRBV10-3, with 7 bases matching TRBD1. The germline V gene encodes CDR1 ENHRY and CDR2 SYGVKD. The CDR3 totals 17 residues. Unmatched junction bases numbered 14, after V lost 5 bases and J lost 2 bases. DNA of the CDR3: TGTGCCATCAGTCCAATAACAGGGGCCGGCCCTAACACTGAAGCTTTCTTT. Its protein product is CAISPITGAGPNTEAFF.

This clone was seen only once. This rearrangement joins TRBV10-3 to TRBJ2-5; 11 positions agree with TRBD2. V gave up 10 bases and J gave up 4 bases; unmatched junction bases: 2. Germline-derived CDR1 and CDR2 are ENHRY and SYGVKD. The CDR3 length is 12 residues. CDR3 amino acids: CATTSGGETQYF. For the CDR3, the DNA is TGTGCCACCACTAGCGGGGGAGAGACCCAGTACTTC.

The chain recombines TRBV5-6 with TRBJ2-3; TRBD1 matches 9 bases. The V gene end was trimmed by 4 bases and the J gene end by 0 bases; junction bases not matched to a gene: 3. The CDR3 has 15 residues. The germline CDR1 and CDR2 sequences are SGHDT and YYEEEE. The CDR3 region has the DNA TGTGCCAGCAGCGCAACAGGGGGCAGCACAGATACGCAGTATTTT. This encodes CASSATGGSTDTQYF. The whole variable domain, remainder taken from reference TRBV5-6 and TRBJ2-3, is DAGVTQSPTHLIKTRGQQVTLRCSPKSGHDTVSWYQQALGQGPQFIFQYYEEEERQRGNFPDRFSGHQFPNYSSELNVNALLLGDSALYLCASSATGGSTDTQYFGPGTRLTVL.

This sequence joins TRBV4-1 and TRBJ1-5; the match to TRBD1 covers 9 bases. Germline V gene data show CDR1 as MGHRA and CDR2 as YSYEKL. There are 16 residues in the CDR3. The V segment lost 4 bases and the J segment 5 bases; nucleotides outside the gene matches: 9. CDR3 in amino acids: CASSPRTGEFHQPQHF. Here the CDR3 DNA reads TGCGCCAGCAGCCCTCGGACAGGGGAGTTCCATCAGCCCCAGCATTTT.

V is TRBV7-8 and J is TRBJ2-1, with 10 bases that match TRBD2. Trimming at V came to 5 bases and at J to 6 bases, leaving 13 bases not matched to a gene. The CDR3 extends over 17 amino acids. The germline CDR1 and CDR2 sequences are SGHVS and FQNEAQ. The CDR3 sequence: CASSPKITSGTANEQFF. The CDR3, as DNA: TGTGCCAGCAGCCCGAAAATTACTAGCGGGACGGCCAATGAGCAGTTCTTC. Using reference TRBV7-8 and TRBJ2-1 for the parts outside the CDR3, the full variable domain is GAGVSQSPRYKVAKRGQDVALRCDPISGHVSLFWYQQALGQGPEFLTYFQNEAQLDKSGLPSDRFFAERPEGSVSTLKIQRTQQEDSAVYLCASSPKITSGTANEQFFGPGTRLTVL.

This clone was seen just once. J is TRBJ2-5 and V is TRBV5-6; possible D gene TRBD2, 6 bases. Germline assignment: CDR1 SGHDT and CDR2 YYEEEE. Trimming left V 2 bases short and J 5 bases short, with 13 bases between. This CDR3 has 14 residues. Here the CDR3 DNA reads TGTGCCAGCAGCTTACCGGGACTCTTGGAGACCCAGTACTTC. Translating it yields CASSLPGLLETQYF.

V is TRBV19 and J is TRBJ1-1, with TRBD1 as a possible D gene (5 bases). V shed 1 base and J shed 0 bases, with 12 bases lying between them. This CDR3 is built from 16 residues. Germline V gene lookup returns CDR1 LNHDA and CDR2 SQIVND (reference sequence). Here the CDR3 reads CASSIGQGVMNTEAFF. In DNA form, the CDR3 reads TGTGCCAGTAGTATAGGTCAGGGTGTTATGAACACTGAAGCTTTCTTT.

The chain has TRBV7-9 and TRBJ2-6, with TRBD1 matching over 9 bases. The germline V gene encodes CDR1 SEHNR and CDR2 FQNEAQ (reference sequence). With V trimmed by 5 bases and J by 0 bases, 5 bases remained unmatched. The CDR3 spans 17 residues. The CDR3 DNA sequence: TGTGCCAGCAGCCATGGGGGACAGGGCTCTGGGGCCAACGTCCTGACTTTC. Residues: CASSHGGQGSGANVLTF.

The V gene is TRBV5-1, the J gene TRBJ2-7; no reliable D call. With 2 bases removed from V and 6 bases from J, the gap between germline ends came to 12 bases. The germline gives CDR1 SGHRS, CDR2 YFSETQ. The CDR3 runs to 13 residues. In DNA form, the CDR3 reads TGCGCCAGCAGCTTAAATCCAGGAAGCGAGCAGTACTTC. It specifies CASSLNPGSEQYF.

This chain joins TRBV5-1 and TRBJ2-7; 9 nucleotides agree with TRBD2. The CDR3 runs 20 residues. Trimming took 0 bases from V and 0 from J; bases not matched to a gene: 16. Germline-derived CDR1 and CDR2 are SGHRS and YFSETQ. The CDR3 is CASSLEGIRLAGRSSYEQYF. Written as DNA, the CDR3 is TGCGCCAGCAGCTTGGAGGGTATAAGGCTAGCGGGGAGAAGCTCCTACGAGCAGTACTTC. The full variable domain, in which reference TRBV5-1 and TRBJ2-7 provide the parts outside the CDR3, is KAGVTQTPRYLIKTRGQQVTLSCSPISGHRSVSWYQQTPGQGLQFLFEYFSETQRNKGNFPGRFSGRQFSNSRSEMNVSTLELGDSALYLCASSLEGIRLAGRSSYEQYFGPGTRLTVT.